The TCR beta chain described here comes from a study of Graves' ophthalmopathy and Graves' hyperthyroidism. The TCR beta CDR3 regions underwent amplification from RNA transcripts. The library came from an HTBI-primed first-round RT-PCR and a second-round multiplex PCR. One entry per CDR3 protein, called by TCRdb with MiXCR from the multiplex PCR reads. Here the sample spans 300,000 to 450,000 distinct CDR3 sequences, 17% being singletons. Study results and caveats: Blood also carried most expanded thyroid clonotypes exceeding 0.001 frequency.

Germline CDR1 SGHAT, CDR2 FQNNGV. The CDR3 loop spans 16 amino acids. Trimming took 2 bases from V and 4 from J, leaving 14 bases between them. This clonotype was observed at least ten times. As yet, its antigen is unknown. This sequence joins TRBV11-2 and TRBJ2-2; D is unclear. This clonotype originated in an adult woman with stable Graves' hyperthyroidism. The sample consisted of peripheral blood. For the CDR3, the DNA is TGTGCCAGCAGCTTATATGCTGGGGATATCACCGGGGAGCTGTTTTTT. It translates to CASSLYAGDITGELFF. Full variable domain (remainder filled in from reference TRBV11-2 and TRBJ2-2): EAGVAQSPRYKIIEKRQSVAFWCNPISGHATLYWYQQILGQGPKLLIQFQNNGVVDDSQLPKDRFSAERLKGVDSTLKIQPAKLEDSAVYLCASSLYAGDITGELFFGEGSRLTVL.